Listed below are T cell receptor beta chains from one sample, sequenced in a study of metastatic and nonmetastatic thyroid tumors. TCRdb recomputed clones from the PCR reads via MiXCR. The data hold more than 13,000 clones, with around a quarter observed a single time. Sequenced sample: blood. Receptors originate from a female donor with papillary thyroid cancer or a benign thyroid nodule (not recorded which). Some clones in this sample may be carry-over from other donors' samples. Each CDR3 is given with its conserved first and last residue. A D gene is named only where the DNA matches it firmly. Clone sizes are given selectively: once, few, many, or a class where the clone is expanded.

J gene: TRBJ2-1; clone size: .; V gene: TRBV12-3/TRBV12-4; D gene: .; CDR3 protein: CASVGLANEQFF; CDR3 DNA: TGTGCCAGCGTCGGACTGGCTAATGAGCAGTTCTTC
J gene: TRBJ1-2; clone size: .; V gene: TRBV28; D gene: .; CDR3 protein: CASRDISLGYGYTF; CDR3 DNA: TGTGCCAGCAGGGACATTAGTCTAGGCTATGGCTACACCTTC
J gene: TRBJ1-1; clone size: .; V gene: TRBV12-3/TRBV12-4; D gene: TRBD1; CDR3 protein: CASSPTRTGRRNTEAFF; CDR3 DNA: TGTGCCAGCAGTCCCACACGGACAGGGCGTCGGAACACTGAAGCTTTCTTT
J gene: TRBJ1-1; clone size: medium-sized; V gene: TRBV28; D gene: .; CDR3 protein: CASSPGGNMNTEAFF; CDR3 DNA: TGTGCCAGCAGCCCGGGGGGAAACATGAACACTGAAGCTTTCTTT
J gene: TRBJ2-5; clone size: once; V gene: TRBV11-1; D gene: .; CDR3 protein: CASSLGRQSRGGYEETQYF; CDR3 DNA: TGTGCCAGCAGCCTGGGTAGACAGTCCAGAGGGGGATATGAAGAGACCCAGTACTTC
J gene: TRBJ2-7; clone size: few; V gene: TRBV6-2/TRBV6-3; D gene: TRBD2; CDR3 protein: CASSRGLAGAEEQYF; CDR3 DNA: TGTGCCAGCAGTCGCGGACTAGCGGGAGCTGAAGAGCAGTACTTC
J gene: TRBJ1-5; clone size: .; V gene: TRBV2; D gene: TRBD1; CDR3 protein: CSSSRTGLGNHPQHF; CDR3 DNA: TGTTCCAGCAGTCGGACAGGGCTGGGCAATCATCCCCAGCATTTT
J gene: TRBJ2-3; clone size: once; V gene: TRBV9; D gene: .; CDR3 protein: CASSVVTTDTQYF; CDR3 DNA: TGTGCCAGCAGCGTAGTAACCACAGATACGCAGTATTTT
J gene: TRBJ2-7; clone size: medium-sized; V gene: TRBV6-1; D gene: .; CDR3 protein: CASSGYEQYF; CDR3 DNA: TGTGCCAGCAGTGGTTACGAGCAGTACTTC
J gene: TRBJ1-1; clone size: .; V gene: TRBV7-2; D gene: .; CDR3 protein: CASSWGVGPNTEAFF; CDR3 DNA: TGTGCCAGCAGCTGGGGAGTGGGACCGAACACTGAAGCTTTCTTT
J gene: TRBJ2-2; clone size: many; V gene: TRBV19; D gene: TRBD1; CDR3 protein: CASILGTANTGELFF; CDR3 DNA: TGTGCCAGTATACTAGGGACAGCGAACACCGGGGAGCTGTTTTTT
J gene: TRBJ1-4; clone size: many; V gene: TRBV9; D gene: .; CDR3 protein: CASSVGGWGEKLFF; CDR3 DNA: TGTGCCAGCAGCGTAGGGGGATGGGGTGAAAAACTGTTTTTT
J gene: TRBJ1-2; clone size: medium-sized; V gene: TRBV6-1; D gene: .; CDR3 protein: CASRLTKNYGYTF; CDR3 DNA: TGTGCCAGCAGGCTCACAAAAAACTATGGCTACACCTTC
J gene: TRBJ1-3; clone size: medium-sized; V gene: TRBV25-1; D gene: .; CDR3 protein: CASSEGTGRLNTIYF; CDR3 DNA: TGTGCCAGCAGTGAAGGTACAGGGCGGCTGAACACCATATATTTT
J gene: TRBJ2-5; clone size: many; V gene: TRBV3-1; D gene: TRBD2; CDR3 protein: CASSHRGGETQYF; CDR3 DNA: TGTGCCAGCAGCCACCGGGGAGGGGAGACCCAGTACTTC
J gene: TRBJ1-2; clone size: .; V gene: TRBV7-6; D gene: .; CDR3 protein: CASSLAAGKGYTF; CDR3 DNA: TGTGCCAGCAGCTTAGCGGCAGGGAAGGGCTACACCTTC